This T cell receptor (beta chain) was observed in a study of identical twins. In TCRdb, the 5' RACE reads were re-called with MiXCR into one record per CDR3 protein. The table shows hundreds of thousands of distinct CDR3 sequences, with 18% occurring only once. V was clipped by 2 bases and J by 3 bases, with 22 bases between them. Germline V gene data show CDR1 as MNHEY and CDR2 as SVGAGI. The CDR3 is 18 amino acids. This clonotype has only a few counts. This sample was also put to use in a study of T cells expressing NK-cell markers. Turning to that study: All TCR beta repertoires analysed originated from sorted CD3+CD56+NKG2C+, CD3+CD56+NKG2C- and CD3+CD56-NKG2C+ T cells. HCMV seropositivity characterized seven of the eight sequenced donors, and seronegativity one. Six or seven donors had dominant NKG2C+ clonotypes that comprised about 1.0-7.0% of their CD8+ T cells.

Sequences were obtained from PBMCs. The receptor's source is a young woman in good health. The chain employs TRBV6-5 and TRBJ1-1; D possibly corresponds to TRBD1 (5 bases). The chain's CDR3 is CASSYPIKKGRGDTEAFF. The CDR3 DNA follows: TGTGCCAGCAGTTACCCCATTAAAAAGGGGCGGGGGGACACTGAAGCTTTCTTT.